Following are 8 T cell receptor beta chains from one sample sequenced in a study of regulatory dendritic cells for organ transplantation. These receptors lack a known antigen. Libraries were prepared by immunoSEQ multiplex PCR; TCRdb keeps only in-frame clonotypes and omits some of them. The data show roughly 12,000 clones, approximately 75% seen once. Allogeneic regulatory or mature dendritic cells were co-cultured for 4 to 6 days with CFSE-labeled sorted T cells at 1:10. Sequencing was carried out using naive CD8+ T cells from blood cultured with regulatory dendritic cells. Subset indicated: CD45RA+ naive T cells. These receptors came from a human donor in good health.

The chain carries TRBV4-3 and TRBJ2-7, with 12 bases lining up with TRBD1. J gave up 5 bases and V 5 bases, and 7 bases lay outside the gene matches. The CDR3 runs to 15 residues. CDR1 and CDR2 from the germline V gene are LGHNA and YSLEER. The CDR3 region is CASSYYGTGGHEQYF. CDR3 nucleotides: TGCGCCAGCAGCTACTACGGGACAGGGGGCCACGAGCAGTACTTC.

In this sample, this clone turned up a few times. This chain uses TRBV5-1 with TRBJ2-7; 10 bases are a match to TRBD2. The CDR3 is made up of 16 amino acids. J gave up 0 bases and V 3 bases, and 6 bases lay outside the gene matches. Germline CDR1 and CDR2: SGHRS and YFSETQ. CDR3 loop: CASSSASSGGSYEQYF. Here the CDR3 DNA reads TGCGCCAGCAGCTCCGCCTCTAGCGGGGGCTCCTACGAGCAGTACTTC.

The chain combines TRBV5-5 with TRBJ1-3, with unresolved D. Looked up from germline, CDR1 is SGHKS and CDR2 is YYEKEE (reference sequence). The length of the CDR3 is 15 residues. Trimming took 0 bases from V and 2 from J, leaving 9 bases between them. The CDR3 region is CASSLVVRAGNTIYF. CDR3 coding DNA: TGTGCCAGCAGCTTGGTAGTGAGGGCTGGAAACACCATATATTTT. The full variable domain, its missing parts supplied by reference TRBV5-5 and TRBJ1-3, is DAGVTQSPTHLIKTRGQQVTLRCSPISGHKSVSWYQQVLGQGPQFIFQYYEKEERGRGNFPDRFSARQFPNYSSELNVNALLLGDSALYLCASSLVVRAGNTIYFGEGSWLTVV.

The chain uses TRBV11-3 and TRBJ2-1; D is possibly TRBD1 (7 bases). Germline CDR1 reads SGHNT; CDR2 reads YENEEA. V was cut by 0 bases and J by 1 base, with 16 bases left in between. The CDR3 has 18 residues. The CDR3 reads CASSLDLGRQGSYNEQFF. DNA for the CDR3: TGTGCCAGCAGCTTAGATCTCGGGAGACAGGGTTCCTACAATGAGCAGTTCTTC.

The chain uses TRBV4-2 and TRBJ2-1; possibly TRBD2 for D (7 bases). The CDR3 extends over 14 amino acids. Germline V CDR1 and CDR2: LGHNA, YNFKEQ. The V end was cut by 4 bases, the J end by 8 bases, with 15 bases between. CDR3 DNA sequence: TGTGCCAGCAGCCTGGGGGGGGCTAGCGATGAGCAGTTCTTC. It specifies CASSLGGASDEQFF.

V gene TRBV15 combines with J gene TRBJ1-5, with 9 bases matching TRBD1. CDR1 and CDR2 from the germline V gene are LNHNV and YYDKDF (reference sequence). V dropped 8 bases and J dropped 6; count of bases not matched to a gene: 11. The CDR3 has 15 residues. CDR3 DNA sequence: TGTGCCACCGGGGGGACGACAGGGGGTAGTCAGCCCCAGCATTTT. Translated, it gives CATGGTTGGSQPQHF.

The rearrangement links TRBV6-6 to TRBJ2-1; the D is unclear. V was shortened by 4 bases and J by 0 bases, with 10 bases between the two germline ends. Looked up from germline, CDR1 is MNHNY and CDR2 is SVGAGI (reference sequence). CDR3 length equals 15 residues. The DNA of the CDR3 is TGTGCCAGCAGTTCCCGAGCGCCCTCCTACAATGAGCAGTTCTTC. Translated, it gives CASSSRAPSYNEQFF.

The genes are TRBV19 and TRBJ2-2; D gene unclear. Trimming stripped 9 bases from V and 3 bases from J, with 17 bases between. This CDR3 comprises 15 residues. Per the germline V gene, CDR1 is LNHDA and CDR2 is SQIVND (reference sequence). CDR3 sequence reads: CASLFSVQDTGELFF. CDR3 DNA: TGTGCCAGCCTTTTTTCGGTTCAGGACACCGGGGAGCTGTTTTTT.